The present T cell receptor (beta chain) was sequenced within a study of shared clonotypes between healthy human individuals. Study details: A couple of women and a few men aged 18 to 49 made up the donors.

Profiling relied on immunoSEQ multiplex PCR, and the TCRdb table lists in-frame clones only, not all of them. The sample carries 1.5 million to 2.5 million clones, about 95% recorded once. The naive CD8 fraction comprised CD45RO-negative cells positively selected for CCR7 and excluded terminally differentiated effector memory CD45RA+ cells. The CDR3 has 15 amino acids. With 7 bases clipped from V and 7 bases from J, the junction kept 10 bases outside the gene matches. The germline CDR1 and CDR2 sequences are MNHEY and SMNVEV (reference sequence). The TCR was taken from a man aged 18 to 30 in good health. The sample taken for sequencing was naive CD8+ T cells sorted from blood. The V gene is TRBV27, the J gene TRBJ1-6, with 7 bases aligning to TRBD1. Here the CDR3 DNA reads TGTGCCAGCACTTCAGCCGGGACAGAAAATTCACCCCTCCACTTT. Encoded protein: CASTSAGTENSPLHF.